This T cell receptor (beta chain) appears in the sequencing data of a study of T-cell reconstitution after alpha-beta-depleted transplantation in children. The study, taken as a whole, reports: Two months or so post-transplant, alpha-beta T cells reportedly derived from several hundred expanded graft clones. Most T-cell counts and diversity one year after the transplant came from T cells that were newly produced.

For TCRbeta, the library was prepared with unique molecular identifiers. Each CDR3 protein is one row after TCRdb ran MiXCR on the PCR reads. Seen here are about 900,000 distinct CDR3 sequences, roughly 29% observed once, and the top ten hold roughly 28%. Points on this clonotype: Its antigen is not known.

The CDR3 runs 15 residues. The germline gives CDR1 DFQATT, CDR2 SNEGSKA (reference sequence). The V gene end was trimmed by 6 bases and the J gene end by 0 bases; junction bases not matched to a gene: 9. The gene calls are TRBV20-1 and TRBJ2-3; 7 nucleotides match TRBD2. Sample: PBMCs, mostly from graft donor cells, taken 360 days after TCRalphabeta/CD19-depleted stem cell transplant. This TCR was recovered from a boy younger than two who had a stem cell transplant for SCID, so the T cells may come from the graft donor. The CDR3 DNA follows: TGCAGTGCAACAAGCGGGGCGGCCAGCACAGATACGCAGTATTTT. It yields the protein CSATSGAASTDTQYF.